A selection of T cell receptor beta chains follows, all from one sample in a study of type 1 and type 2 diabetes patients. TCRdb processed the multiplex PCR reads anew with MiXCR; each CDR3 protein has one entry. The sample records 280,000 or so distinct CDR3 sequences, over 45% being singletons. The specimen sequenced was peripheral blood mononuclear cells (PBMCs). The origin of the receptors is a man between 18 and 29 years old with type 2 diabetes. The CDR3 runs from the conserved cysteine through the conserved F or W. Each record gives: J gene, D gene, V gene, clone size, CDR3 DNA, CDR3 protein. The D gene is left open where the match is weak. The size field is filled for only some rows; it gives once, few, many or a size class.

>TRBJ2-7|NA|TRBV2|NA
TGTGCCAGCAGCCTCCCCGGAGTGGGCGAGCAGTACTTC
CASSLPGVGEQYF
>TRBJ2-3|NA|TRBV10-1|once
TGCGCCAGCAGTGAAACAGCCCTTGGGGATACGCAGTATTTT
CASSETALGDTQYF
>TRBJ1-4|TRBD1|TRBV7-2|NA
TGTGCCAGCAGCTTATGGGACAGGGCTGAAAAACTGTTTTTT
CASSLWDRAEKLFF
>TRBJ2-1|NA|TRBV28|NA
TGTGCCAGCAGTCCCTTGGGGCCGGGCTCGGGAGACAATGAGCAGTTCTTC
CASSPLGPGSGDNEQFF
>TRBJ2-1|TRBD2|TRBV20-1|NA
TGCAGTGCCCTCGGACTAGCGGGGGGCCCATACAATGAGCAGTTCTTC
CSALGLAGGPYNEQFF
>TRBJ2-3|NA|TRBV10-3|NA
TGTGCCAGCAGTTTCTTGGCTGCCCGCACAGATACGCAGTATTTT
CASSFLAARTDTQYF
>TRBJ2-3|TRBD2|TRBV2|NA
TGTGCCAGCAGTTTGGGGGGAGGGGACGCAGATACGCAGTATTTT
CASSLGGGDADTQYF
>TRBJ1-6|TRBD1|TRBV25-1|many
TGTGCCAGCAGCCCCTTACCCGGACAGGGGGCTTCCAATTCACCCCTCCACTTT
CASSPLPGQGASNSPLHF
>TRBJ1-6|NA|TRBV6-5|NA
TGTGCCAGCACTCCGCGAGAGGGGACAAGGGGGGCACCCCTCCACTTT
CASTPREGTRGAPLHF
>TRBJ1-4|NA|TRBV7-2|NA
TGTGCCAGCAGCTTAGCGGGGGCAGTATTGGGTGAAAAACTGTTTTTT
CASSLAGAVLGEKLFF
>TRBJ2-1|TRBD1|TRBV29-1|few
TGCAGCGTTTCAGGGGGCCCTTACAATGAGCAGTTCTTC
CSVSGGPYNEQFF
>TRBJ1-6|NA|TRBV15|NA
TGTGCCACCAGCTTCCGGGGGGGAGGAGGATCACCCCTCCACTTT
CATSFRGGGGSPLHF
>TRBJ2-7|NA|TRBV5-1|few
TGCGCCAGCAGCTTGGAATCGGGGGAGACCTACGAGCAGTACTTC
CASSLESGETYEQYF
>TRBJ2-2|NA|TRBV19|NA
TGTGCCAGTAGTATTTTCCGGGGAAGTACCGGGGAGCTGTTTTTT
CASSIFRGSTGELFF
>TRBJ2-1|NA|TRBV7-3|few
TGTGCCAGCAGCTTAGTATCTGGGGTCGGTGAGCAGTTCTTC
CASSLVSGVGEQFF
>TRBJ1-2|TRBD1|TRBV2|few
TGTGCCAGCAGGCGGGACAGCAACTATGGCTACACCTTC
CASRRDSNYGYTF
>TRBJ2-7|NA|TRBV15|NA
TGTGCCACCAGTGTCTTGCGCGGGGAATACGAGCAGTACTTC
CATSVLRGEYEQYF